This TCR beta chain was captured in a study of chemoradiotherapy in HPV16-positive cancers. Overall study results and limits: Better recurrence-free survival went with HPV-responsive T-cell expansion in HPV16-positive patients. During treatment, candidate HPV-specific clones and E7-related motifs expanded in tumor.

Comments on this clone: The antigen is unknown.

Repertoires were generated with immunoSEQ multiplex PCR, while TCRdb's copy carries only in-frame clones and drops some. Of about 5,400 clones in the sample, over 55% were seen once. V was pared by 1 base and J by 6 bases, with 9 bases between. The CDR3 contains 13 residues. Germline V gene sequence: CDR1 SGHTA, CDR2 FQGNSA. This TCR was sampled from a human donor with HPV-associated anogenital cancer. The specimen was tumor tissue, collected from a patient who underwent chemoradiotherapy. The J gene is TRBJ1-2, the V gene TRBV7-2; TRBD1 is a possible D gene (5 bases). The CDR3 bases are TGTGCCAGCAGCTTAGGACAGCTAAATGGCTACACCTTC. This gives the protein CASSLGQLNGYTF.